The 4 T cell receptor beta chains listed next were all sequenced from one sample in a study of shared clonotypes between healthy human individuals. TCRdb keeps only in-frame clones here, not all; method: immunoSEQ multiplex PCR. This table has about 1.1 million clones, 70% to 80% appearing once. Sequenced material: memory CD4+ T cells from PBMCs. Stated subset: CD45RA-negative fraction. The receptor set was obtained from a man aged 18-30 years in good health. Some clones in this sample may be carry-over from other donors' samples.

This chain links TRBV5-4 with TRBJ2-7; TRBD1 aligns across 7 bases. CDR3 size: 13 residues. The junction had 6 bases not matched to a gene; V was cut back by 6 bases and J by 3 bases. Germline V CDR1 and CDR2: SGHNT, YYREEE (reference sequence). The chain's CDR3 is CASKQGFGYEQYF. The CDR3 DNA reads TGTGCCAGCAAACAGGGGTTTGGCTACGAGCAGTACTTC.

This clone was observed a handful of times. The chain carries TRBV7-9 and TRBJ2-3, with TRBD1 matching 7 bases. The germline gives CDR1 SEHNR, CDR2 FQNEAQ (reference sequence). V shed 2 bases, J shed 6 bases, and the junction held 8 bases outside the gene matches. The CDR3 contains 15 residues. CDR3 DNA: TGTGCCAGCAGCTTAACGACAGGGAAGGCGGATACGCAGTATTTT. This gives the protein CASSLTTGKADTQYF.

This clone was seen just once. This specimen includes other DNA sequences encoding the same CDR3. CDR3 protein: CASSQAGLARETQYF. As DNA, the CDR3 is TGCGCCAGCAGCCAAGCGGGTCTAGCTAGGGAGACCCAGTACTTC. The V gene is TRBV4-3, the J gene TRBJ2-5, with D possibly TRBD2 on 5 matching bases. The V gene's germline CDR1 is LGHNA and CDR2 YSLEER. This CDR3 contains 15 residues. The V gene lost 1 base and the J gene lost 5 bases, with 14 bases spanning the gap.

V usage is TRBV5-1 and J usage is TRBJ1-5; possibly TRBD1 for D (6 bases). V was trimmed by 0 bases and J by 1 base, leaving 11 bases between them. The germline V gene has CDR1 SGHRS and CDR2 YFSETQ. The CDR3 loop spans 16 amino acids. The CDR3 region has the DNA TGCGCCAGCAGCTTGGGGCCAGGGGTGAGCAATCAGCCCCAGCATTTT. It yields the protein CASSLGPGVSNQPQHF.